The rows below give T cell receptor beta chains drawn from one sample of a study of T cell responses to AZD1222 COVID-19 vaccine. Clones were sequenced by immunoSEQ multiplex PCR, and TCRdb holds only the in-frame ones, with some missing. The profile covers about 160,000 clones, with 88% appearing a single time and less than 6.5% taken by the ten largest. The sample was peripheral blood, taken on day 0 of AZD1222 vaccination. The receptors derive from an adult in good health. The CDR3 runs from the conserved cysteine through the conserved F or W. Fields, in order: D gene, V gene, clone size, J gene, CDR3 protein, CDR3 DNA. D genes are given only for firm matches. Size values are once, few and many counts, or a class for expanded clones, and some rows have none.

d_gene: TRBD1
v_gene: TRBV30
abundance: NA
j_gene: TRBJ2-7
CDR3aa: CAWGQGANEQYF
CDR3nt: TGTGCCTGGGGACAGGGGGCCAACGAGCAGTACTTC

d_gene: NA
v_gene: TRBV7-2
abundance: NA
j_gene: TRBJ1-5
CDR3aa: CASSPLVGVGDQPQHF
CDR3nt: TGTGCCAGCAGCCCTCTAGTGGGAGTGGGGGATCAGCCCCAGCATTTT

d_gene: NA
v_gene: TRBV7-8
abundance: NA
j_gene: TRBJ1-1
CDR3aa: CASSRNQGSEAFF
CDR3nt: TGTGCCAGCAGCCGGAACCAGGGATCTGAAGCTTTCTTT

d_gene: NA
v_gene: TRBV6-5
abundance: NA
j_gene: TRBJ2-7
CDR3aa: CASSPRGQGYEQYF
CDR3nt: TGTGCCAGCAGTCCCAGGGGCCAGGGTTACGAGCAGTACTTC

d_gene: TRBD1
v_gene: TRBV11-2
abundance: NA
j_gene: TRBJ1-2
CDR3aa: CASSLGTGTRNYGYTF
CDR3nt: TGTGCCAGCAGCTTAGGGACAGGGACGAGGAACTATGGCTACACCTTC

d_gene: TRBD1
v_gene: TRBV12-3/TRBV12-4
abundance: NA
j_gene: TRBJ1-2
CDR3aa: CASSFTGDYGYTF
CDR3nt: TGTGCCAGCAGTTTTACAGGGGACTATGGCTACACCTTC

d_gene: TRBD1
v_gene: TRBV6-1
abundance: NA
j_gene: TRBJ1-5
CDR3aa: CASSEIGGGQPQHF
CDR3nt: TGTGCCAGCAGTGAAATAGGGGGCGGTCAGCCCCAGCATTTT

d_gene: NA
v_gene: TRBV7-2
abundance: NA
j_gene: TRBJ1-6
CDR3aa: CASRRGAQPLNSYNSPLHF
CDR3nt: TGTGCCAGCAGGAGAGGGGCCCAGCCTCTTAACTCCTATAATTCACCCCTCCACTTT

d_gene: NA
v_gene: TRBV2
abundance: NA
j_gene: TRBJ1-1
CDR3aa: CASSWRAPISMNTEAFF
CDR3nt: TGTGCCAGCAGTTGGCGGGCACCCATATCTATGAACACTGAAGCTTTCTTT

d_gene: NA
v_gene: TRBV6-5
abundance: NA
j_gene: TRBJ1-1
CDR3aa: CASPRRRNGTEAFF
CDR3nt: TGTGCCAGCCCCAGGAGACGAAATGGCACTGAAGCTTTCTTT

d_gene: TRBD1
v_gene: TRBV19
abundance: NA
j_gene: TRBJ1-1
CDR3aa: CASSIRGQGGTEAFF
CDR3nt: TGTGCCAGTAGTATAAGGGGACAGGGGGGGACTGAAGCTTTCTTT

d_gene: NA
v_gene: TRBV28
abundance: NA
j_gene: TRBJ1-6
CDR3aa: CASTPGPRKAPLHF
CDR3nt: TGTGCCAGCACCCCAGGCCCGAGGAAGGCACCCCTCCACTTT

d_gene: TRBD2
v_gene: TRBV5-4
abundance: NA
j_gene: TRBJ2-1
CDR3aa: CASSLGLAGHNEQFF
CDR3nt: TGTGCCAGCAGCTTGGGGCTAGCGGGGCACAATGAGCAGTTCTTC

d_gene: NA
v_gene: TRBV5-1
abundance: few
j_gene: TRBJ2-7
CDR3aa: CASSLATDSYEQYF
CDR3nt: TGCGCCAGCAGCTTGGCCACCGACTCCTACGAGCAGTACTTC

d_gene: NA
v_gene: TRBV7-9
abundance: NA
j_gene: TRBJ2-1
CDR3aa: CASSLNSGLGFF
CDR3nt: TGTGCCAGCAGCCTGAACTCGGGACTGGGGTTCTTC

d_gene: TRBD2
v_gene: TRBV3-1/TRBV3-2
abundance: NA
j_gene: TRBJ2-4
CDR3aa: CASSQSGGKNIQYF
CDR3nt: TGTGCCAGCAGCCAGAGCGGGGGAAAAAACATTCAGTACTTC

d_gene: NA
v_gene: TRBV24-1
abundance: NA
j_gene: TRBJ2-2
CDR3aa: CATSDQGSANTGELFF
CDR3nt: TGTGCCACCAGTGATCAGGGTTCTGCGAACACCGGGGAGCTGTTTTTT

d_gene: NA
v_gene: TRBV5-1
abundance: NA
j_gene: TRBJ1-2
CDR3aa: CASSDSYGYTF
CDR3nt: TGCGCCAGCAGCGACAGCTATGGCTACACCTTC

d_gene: TRBD1
v_gene: TRBV24-1
abundance: NA
j_gene: TRBJ1-1
CDR3aa: CATKSTGVNTEAFF
CDR3nt: TGTGCCACCAAGTCAACAGGGGTGAACACTGAAGCTTTCTTT

d_gene: NA
v_gene: TRBV27
abundance: NA
j_gene: TRBJ1-5
CDR3aa: CASSLGFQSNQPQHF
CDR3nt: TGTGCCAGCAGTTTGGGATTTCAGAGCAATCAGCCCCAGCATTTT

d_gene: NA
v_gene: TRBV29-1
abundance: NA
j_gene: TRBJ2-7
CDR3aa: CSFSQNAYEQYF
CDR3nt: TGCAGTTTCAGTCAGAATGCCTACGAGCAGTACTTC

d_gene: NA
v_gene: TRBV5-4
abundance: once
j_gene: TRBJ2-2
CDR3aa: CASSLEGVKVGELFF
CDR3nt: TGTGCCAGCAGCTTGGAGGGGGTGAAGGTCGGGGAGCTGTTTTTT

d_gene: TRBD2
v_gene: TRBV5-1
abundance: NA
j_gene: TRBJ2-5
CDR3aa: CASSPGGPQETQYF
CDR3nt: TGCGCCAGCAGCCCGGGGGGTCCTCAAGAGACCCAGTACTTC

d_gene: TRBD1
v_gene: TRBV29-1
abundance: NA
j_gene: TRBJ2-3
CDR3aa: CSGDRGTDTQYF
CDR3nt: TGCAGCGGGGACAGGGGAACAGATACGCAGTATTTT

d_gene: NA
v_gene: TRBV5-4
abundance: NA
j_gene: TRBJ1-1
CDR3aa: CASSLGRQNTEAFF
CDR3nt: TGTGCCAGCAGCTTAGGCAGGCAAAACACTGAAGCTTTCTTT

d_gene: NA
v_gene: TRBV11-3
abundance: once
j_gene: TRBJ2-2
CDR3aa: CASSLGTQNTGELFF
CDR3nt: TGTGCCAGCAGCTTAGGGACACAGAACACCGGGGAGCTGTTTTTT

d_gene: TRBD1
v_gene: TRBV27
abundance: NA
j_gene: TRBJ1-2
CDR3aa: CASSFKGAGGYGYTF
CDR3nt: TGTGCCAGCAGTTTTAAGGGGGCGGGAGGCTATGGCTACACCTTC

d_gene: NA
v_gene: TRBV9
abundance: NA
j_gene: TRBJ2-5
CDR3aa: CASSPATSESRETQYF
CDR3nt: TGTGCCAGCAGCCCGGCGACATCTGAAAGCAGAGAGACCCAGTACTTC

d_gene: NA
v_gene: TRBV12-3/TRBV12-4
abundance: NA
j_gene: TRBJ1-2
CDR3aa: CASSFNAEGHTF
CDR3nt: TGTGCCAGCAGTTTTAACGCTGAGGGCCACACCTTC

d_gene: TRBD1
v_gene: TRBV12-5
abundance: NA
j_gene: TRBJ1-5
CDR3aa: CASWDRGRLFLNSNQPQHF
CDR3nt: TGTGCTAGTTGGGACAGGGGGCGATTGTTCTTGAATAGCAATCAGCCCCAGCATTTT

d_gene: NA
v_gene: TRBV19
abundance: NA
j_gene: TRBJ1-4
CDR3aa: CASSKWAEAYNEKLFF
CDR3nt: TGTGCCAGTAGTAAATGGGCCGAAGCTTATAATGAAAAACTGTTTTTT

d_gene: TRBD1
v_gene: TRBV28
abundance: NA
j_gene: TRBJ1-2
CDR3aa: CASSSGTGVFGYTF
CDR3nt: TGTGCCAGCAGTTCTGGGACAGGGGTGTTTGGCTACACCTTC

d_gene: NA
v_gene: TRBV11-1
abundance: NA
j_gene: TRBJ1-1
CDR3aa: CASSSFGNTEAFF
CDR3nt: TGTGCCAGCAGCTCTTTTGGGAACACTGAAGCTTTCTTT

d_gene: NA
v_gene: TRBV4-1
abundance: NA
j_gene: TRBJ1-3
CDR3aa: CASSQSGGSSGNTIYF
CDR3nt: TGCGCCAGCAGCCAAAGTGGAGGGAGCTCTGGAAACACCATATATTTT

d_gene: NA
v_gene: TRBV27
abundance: NA
j_gene: TRBJ2-2
CDR3aa: CASSFANTGELFF
CDR3nt: TGTGCCAGCAGTTTCGCTAACACCGGGGAGCTGTTTTTT

d_gene: NA
v_gene: TRBV18
abundance: NA
j_gene: TRBJ1-1
CDR3aa: CASSPFGRADTEAFF
CDR3nt: TGTGCCAGCTCACCCTTCGGCAGGGCGGACACTGAAGCTTTCTTT

d_gene: NA
v_gene: TRBV5-1
abundance: NA
j_gene: TRBJ2-7
CDR3aa: CASSPGDALYLYEQYF
CDR3nt: TGCGCCAGCAGCCCAGGGGACGCCCTTTATCTGTACGAGCAGTACTTC

d_gene: NA
v_gene: TRBV7-9
abundance: once
j_gene: TRBJ1-2
CDR3aa: CASAYGLVEGYTF
CDR3nt: TGTGCCAGCGCCTACGGGCTTGTCGAAGGCTACACCTTC

d_gene: TRBD1
v_gene: TRBV14
abundance: NA
j_gene: TRBJ1-2
CDR3aa: CASSLGQGVGGYTF
CDR3nt: TGTGCCAGCAGCTTGGGACAGGGCGTCGGGGGCTACACCTTC

d_gene: NA
v_gene: TRBV6-2/TRBV6-3
abundance: NA
j_gene: TRBJ2-1
CDR3aa: CASSQGSPYNEQFF
CDR3nt: TGTGCCAGCAGCCAAGGGTCTCCCTACAATGAGCAGTTCTTC

d_gene: TRBD1
v_gene: TRBV4-2
abundance: NA
j_gene: TRBJ1-6
CDR3aa: CASSQFKDRGGSPLHF
CDR3nt: TGTGCCAGCAGCCAATTCAAGGACAGGGGAGGTTCACCCCTCCACTTT

d_gene: TRBD2
v_gene: TRBV2
abundance: NA
j_gene: TRBJ2-5
CDR3aa: CASSEVLRGAKETQYF
CDR3nt: TGTGCCAGCAGTGAAGTGCTGCGGGGGGCCAAAGAGACCCAGTACTTC

d_gene: NA
v_gene: TRBV5-4
abundance: NA
j_gene: TRBJ2-5
CDR3aa: CASSLGLVQETQYF
CDR3nt: TGTGCCAGCAGCTTGGGGCTGGTACAAGAGACCCAGTACTTC

d_gene: NA
v_gene: TRBV28
abundance: NA
j_gene: TRBJ1-4
CDR3aa: CASSLEAPGGNEKLFF
CDR3nt: TGTGCCAGCAGTTTAGAGGCGCCAGGAGGGAATGAAAAACTGTTTTTT

d_gene: NA
v_gene: TRBV7-2
abundance: NA
j_gene: TRBJ2-7
CDR3aa: CASSLVRFHEQYF
CDR3nt: TGTGCCAGCAGCTTAGTTCGGTTCCACGAGCAGTACTTC

d_gene: TRBD2
v_gene: TRBV18
abundance: NA
j_gene: TRBJ2-3
CDR3aa: CASSPPRSGGAPDTQYF
CDR3nt: TGTGCCAGCTCACCTCCCCGGAGCGGGGGGGCTCCAGATACGCAGTATTTT